Listed below are T cell receptor beta chains from one sample, sequenced in a study of blood T cell repertoires in COVID-19. Libraries were prepared by immunoSEQ multiplex PCR; TCRdb keeps only in-frame clonotypes and omits some of them. The data hold about 200,000 clones, with about 91% observed a single time. The material sequenced was peripheral blood. The receptors were gathered from a man between 18 and 35 years old with active or convalescent COVID-19. CDR3s include the opening cysteine and the closing phenylalanine or tryptophan. The order of the fields is D gene, V gene, clone size, J gene, CDR3 DNA, CDR3 protein. The D gene is left open where the match is weak. Rows give clone size only sometimes, using once, few, many, or a class for an expanded clone.

D: NA; V: TRBV30; size: NA; J: TRBJ1-4; DNA: TGTGCCTGGAGGCCCCAGGGGCTGGGGCGGGAAAAACTGTTTTTT; CDR3: CAWRPQGLGREKLFF
D: NA; V: TRBV3-1/TRBV3-2; size: once; J: TRBJ1-2; DNA: TGTGCCAGCAGCTTCAGACAGGTCGGGCGTGATGGCTACACCTTC; CDR3: CASSFRQVGRDGYTF
D: NA; V: TRBV11-2; size: NA; J: TRBJ1-1; DNA: TGTGCCAGCACCCTCAGTGTGGTAATGGACACTGAAGCTTTCTTT; CDR3: CASTLSVVMDTEAFF
D: NA; V: TRBV5-6; size: NA; J: TRBJ1-5; DNA: TGTGCCAGCAGCTTGGGCAGGATCAATCAGCCCCAGCATTTT; CDR3: CASSLGRINQPQHF
D: NA; V: TRBV27; size: NA; J: TRBJ2-2; DNA: TGTGCCAGCAGTTTTAGACTCAAGAGAACCGAGAACACCGGGGAGCTGTTTTTT; CDR3: CASSFRLKRTENTGELFF
D: NA; V: TRBV28; size: few; J: TRBJ1-6; DNA: TGTGCCAGCAGTTTGGACTGGATAAGGCAGGGGTATTTTTCACCCCTCCACTTT; CDR3: CASSLDWIRQGYFSPLHF
D: NA; V: TRBV27; size: few; J: TRBJ2-7; DNA: TGTGCCAGCAAGGAAGGGGGAGTAGGCTCCTACGAGCAGTACTTC; CDR3: CASKEGGVGSYEQYF
D: NA; V: TRBV28; size: once; J: TRBJ1-4; DNA: TGTGCCACCTACGACAGAGTTAATGAAAAACTGTTTTTT; CDR3: CATYDRVNEKLFF
D: TRBD1; V: TRBV5-4; size: NA; J: TRBJ2-7; DNA: TGTGCCAGCAGCTTGGCCCGACAGGGGGTAAGGAACGAGCAGTACTTC; CDR3: CASSLARQGVRNEQYF
D: TRBD1; V: TRBV15; size: few; J: TRBJ1-5; DNA: TGTGCCACTACCAGGGGGCCCGGGGAGCCCCAGCATTTT; CDR3: CATTRGPGEPQHF
D: TRBD2; V: TRBV5-1; size: NA; J: TRBJ2-5; DNA: TGCGCCAGCAGCTTGGCGGCCTCTAGCGGACAAGAGACCCAGTACTTC; CDR3: CASSLAASSGQETQYF
D: TRBD1; V: TRBV5-1; size: NA; J: TRBJ1-5; DNA: TGCGCCAGCGGGACAGGAGATCGATCAGGGCCCCAGCATTTT; CDR3: CASGTGDRSGPQHF
D: TRBD1; V: TRBV3-1/TRBV3-2; size: NA; J: TRBJ1-6; DNA: TGTGCCAGCAGCCACCGGGACAGTAATTCACCCCTCCACTTT; CDR3: CASSHRDSNSPLHF
D: TRBD1; V: TRBV7-9; size: NA; J: TRBJ2-7; DNA: TGTGCCAGCAGCTTAGCGACAGGGGACCCCTACGAGCAGTACTTC; CDR3: CASSLATGDPYEQYF
D: TRBD2; V: TRBV4-2; size: NA; J: TRBJ2-1; DNA: TGTGCCAGCAGCCAAGAGGGGGGGGAGCAGTTCTTC; CDR3: CASSQEGGEQFF
D: NA; V: TRBV3-1/TRBV3-2; size: NA; J: TRBJ1-3; DNA: TGTGCCAGCAGCCAAGACACGAGATCTCCGGGAAACACCATATATTTT; CDR3: CASSQDTRSPGNTIYF
D: TRBD2; V: TRBV6-1; size: NA; J: TRBJ2-1; DNA: TGTGCCAGCAGTGAACGGCTAGCGGCCAGCAATGAGCAGTTCTTC; CDR3: CASSERLAASNEQFF
D: TRBD1; V: TRBV5-4; size: few; J: TRBJ1-1; DNA: TGTGCCAGCAGCCCTCGGACAGCAGGGGGGACTGAAGCTTTCTTT; CDR3: CASSPRTAGGTEAFF
D: NA; V: TRBV4-3; size: NA; J: TRBJ2-7; DNA: TGCGCCAGCAGCCAAGCCATCGGGACTGGGACCTACGAGCAGTACTTC; CDR3: CASSQAIGTGTYEQYF
D: NA; V: TRBV9; size: once; J: TRBJ1-1; DNA: TGTGCCAGCAGCGCCCCAGGGTTGCCTGAAGCTTTCTTT; CDR3: CASSAPGLPEAFF
D: NA; V: TRBV19; size: once; J: TRBJ2-3; DNA: TGTGCCAGTGGCGGGGAGACAGATACGCAGTATTTT; CDR3: CASGGETDTQYF
D: NA; V: TRBV5-1; size: NA; J: TRBJ2-3; DNA: TGCGCCAGCAGCTTGGAGGGCGGGCGTGGAGATACGCAGTATTTT; CDR3: CASSLEGGRGDTQYF
D: TRBD2; V: TRBV4-1; size: NA; J: TRBJ2-5; DNA: TGCGCCAGCAGCCAAGGGACTAGCGGGAGGGATGGGGAGACCCAGTACTTC; CDR3: CASSQGTSGRDGETQYF
D: TRBD2; V: TRBV6-1; size: NA; J: TRBJ2-7; DNA: TGTGCCAGCAGTGCAATCGCAGGGACTAGCGGAACCTACGAGCAGTACTTC; CDR3: CASSAIAGTSGTYEQYF
D: TRBD1; V: TRBV6-5; size: NA; J: TRBJ1-1; DNA: TGTGCCAGTGGACAGGACTACACTGAAGCTTTCTTT; CDR3: CASGQDYTEAFF
D: TRBD2; V: TRBV14; size: NA; J: TRBJ2-1; DNA: TGTGCCAGCAGCCAAGGTCTGGCTAGCGGGAGGGGCAATGAGCAGTTCTTC; CDR3: CASSQGLASGRGNEQFF
D: TRBD1; V: TRBV27; size: NA; J: TRBJ2-7; DNA: TGTGCCAGCAGGGGGTTATCGGGACAGGCGGCCTACGAGCAGTACTTC; CDR3: CASRGLSGQAAYEQYF